The clone carrying this TCR beta chain turned up a few times. The antigen remains undetermined. With 0 bases removed from V and 4 bases from J, the gap between germline ends came to 10 bases. Germline lookup yields CDR1 LGHNA and CDR2 YNFKEQ. The length of the CDR3 is 15 residues. This sample is drawn from a study of CD8 T cell repertoires and HIV-1 epitope variants. For the study at large: 1M T cells were kept uncultured as a baseline. General study results and limits: Nine or ten antigen-specific TCR beta clonotypes were found; about six seemed cross-reactive to variants. Only beta chains were identified, marking proliferation to antigen, not function.

TCRdb's copy holds only in-frame clones and misses some; the assay was immunoSEQ multiplex PCR. This table has 2,300 or so clones, about 60% appearing once. This TCR derives from a male donor with HIV. Material for sequencing was cultured CD8+ T cells derived from PBMCs. The J gene is TRBJ2-1, the V gene TRBV4-2; a weak D match, TRBD2 (6 bases). CDR3 sequence: CASSQERGGYNEQFF. The CDR3 DNA is TGTGCCAGCAGCCAAGAGCGGGGAGGTTACAATGAGCAGTTCTTC.